This T cell receptor (beta chain) comes out of a study of graft-versus-host responses after intestinal transplantation (dated by TCRdb to the early 2020s). About the investigation overall: Recipients received multivisceral, liver-intestinal, or isolated intestinal transplants. Every recipient was given anti-thymocyte globulin induction, followed by about three years of maintenance tacrolimus and steroids. After intestinal transplantation, graft-versus-host and host-versus-graft alloreactive T cell clones in the graft, circulation and bone marrow were tracked using bulk TCR-beta CDR3 sequencing. To identify alloreactive clones, pre-transplant mixed lymphocyte reaction products were sequenced and then compared with unstimulated pre-transplant donor and recipient T cells. The cohort enrolled about two dozen intestinal transplant recipients, one of whom was a retransplant, and a few patients without pretransplant specimens were excluded. A peak of at least 4% donor T cells among recipient peripheral blood mononuclear cells was the definition used for donor T cell macrochimerism. Rather than going through the commercial service, samples from a few later patients were sequenced in-house on an Illumina MiSeq and processed with MiXCR. Findings and caveats that apply to the study as a whole: Early after transplant, declines in HvG clones were associated with peak levels of circulating GvH clones. In the allografts of patients with donor T cell macrochimerism, GvH to HvG T cell clonal ratios were high. GvH clones were found in recipient bone marrow, and some of the GvH clones appeared earlier in ileal mucosa or blood, which is consistent with an intestinal mucosal origin. Conclusions were limited by the relatively low number and heterogeneity of intestinal transplant patients.

Dithiothreitol, EDTA incubations and collagenase D digestion were used to isolate intraepithelial and lamina propria lymphocytes from graft specimens. Bulk TCR-beta sequencing was performed on serial intestinal graft biopsy specimens collected as late as 600 days after transplant. Note on this clone: What this receptor recognizes is not known. No qualities accompany the bases; no much larger clone lies one base away.

Receptors were amplified or captured by the immunoSEQ multiplex PCR assay. For most patients, high-throughput TCR-beta CDR3 sequencing of genomic DNA was performed by Adaptive Biotechnologies. In the source study's methods: Adaptive's ImmunoSEQ software supplied the TCR sequencing data for roughly 17 patients, while MiXCR and VDJtools were used to process a few other patients. CDR3 nucleotide sequences shared by donor and recipient were removed because the origin of these sequences could not be assigned. To count as alloreactive, a clone needed at least 2-fold expansion over unstimulated cells and a minimum CFSE-low frequency of 0.002% (template counts) or 0.001% (read counts). Mappable clones were those detected in sequenced pre-transplant spleen, lymph node, or MLR CFSE-low populations of the donor or recipient. The cumulative frequency of alloreactive clones was calculated as a percentage of all sequences, weighted by copy number. TCRdb mirrors the immuneACCESS table, restricted to in-frame sequences. Some clones are absent from its copies; in checked studies, under half trace to an unresolved V gene, and the reason for the others is unknown. The DNA gave D and trimming, while V, J and clone size come from that table. The sample yields roughly 36,000 clones; about nine tenths were counted once. The leading ten clones occupy about a sixth of the sample.

The CDR3 contains 11 residues, cysteine and phenylalanine counted. CDR3 DNA only is kept here, 33 bases in frame from base 1. Looking up the germline V gene yields CDR1 SQVTM and CDR2 ANQGSEA. Trimming removed 6 bases from V and 4 bases from J, leaving 8 bases between the germline ends. The receptor chain draws on TRBV29-1 and TRBJ2-3; the D gene is perhaps TRBD2, on 5 matching bases. The clonotype was recovered from a human patient who received an intestinal transplant, so some T cells may come from the graft donor. The sample in question was ileum tissue, obtained approximately 200 days after intestinal transplant. The nucleotides are TGCAGCGTGGGGAGTTCAGATACGCAGTATTTT. Translated, it reads CSVGSSDTQYF.